The 6 T cell receptor beta chains listed next were all sequenced from one sample in a study of blood T cell repertoires in COVID-19. Libraries were prepared by immunoSEQ multiplex PCR; TCRdb keeps only in-frame clonotypes and omits some of them. The sample includes 30,000 to 45,000 clones, 85% of them seen just once. Sample: peripheral blood. These receptors were collected from a human donor in a cohort sampled during active COVID-19.

This chain links TRBV2 with TRBJ1-4; possible D gene TRBD1, 5 bases. Looked up from germline, CDR1 is SNHLY and CDR2 is FYNNEI. V shed 6 bases and J shed 0 bases, with 11 bases lying between them. There are 15 residues in the CDR3. Here the CDR3 reads CASRPQTATNEKLFF. As DNA, the CDR3 is TGTGCCAGCAGACCCCAGACAGCAACTAATGAAAAACTGTTTTTT.

CDR3 nucleotides: TGTGCCAGCAGCCTTCAGGGGGGAGGCGGGGAGCTGTTTTTT. It specifies CASSLQGGGGELFF. The chain combines TRBV4-2 with TRBJ2-2; D is perhaps TRBD1 (7 bases). The germline gives CDR1 LGHNA, CDR2 YNFKEQ. CDR3 length: 14 amino acids. Trimming shortened V by 4 bases and J by 7 bases, and 13 bases separated the two germline ends.

The genes are TRBV5-1 and TRBJ1-6; maybe TRBD1 (6 bases). Trimming removed 0 bases from V and 7 bases from J, with 8 bases in between. Looked up from germline, CDR1 is SGHRS and CDR2 is YFSETQ. The CDR3 extends over 14 amino acids. The CDR3 DNA is TGCGCCAGCAGCTTGGAGGGGGAGAATTCACCCCTCCACTTT. It yields the protein CASSLEGENSPLHF.

The chain links TRBV18 to TRBJ2-3; the match to TRBD2 covers 7 bases. Unmatched junction bases numbered 14, after V lost 6 bases and J lost 5 bases. CDR3 length: 16 amino acids. The germline gives CDR1 KGHSH, CDR2 LQKENI. The CDR3 spells CASSRNRGDLGDTQYF. The CDR3 region has the DNA TGTGCCAGCTCTCGCAACCGGGGGGACCTCGGAGATACGCAGTATTTT.

V and J are TRBV9 and TRBJ2-1; D perhaps matches TRBD2 (5 bases). Germline CDR1 and CDR2: SGDLS and YYNGEE. V gave up 4 bases and J gave up 8 bases, with 16 bases separating them. This CDR3 has 14 residues. The CDR3 bases are TGTGCCAGCAGCCCCCGTGGACGGCGGGATGAGCAGTTCTTC. It yields the protein CASSPRGRRDEQFF.

The rearrangement links TRBV12-3 or TRBV12-4 to TRBJ2-7; D is perhaps TRBD2 (6 bases). This CDR3 has 13 residues. V was clipped by 3 bases and J by 6 bases, with 12 bases between them. The CDR3 region is CASSLGGGAEQYF. CDR3 bases: TGTGCCAGCAGTTTGGGGGGAGGAGCCGAGCAGTACTTC.